The source of this TCR beta chain is a study of STAT3 mutations in large granular lymphocyte leukemia. Study in general: More than half of T-LGLL patients received immunosuppressive therapy. The study, taken as a whole, reports: At least one immunodominant TCR beta clonotype appeared in every T-cell large granular lymphocyte leukemia patient. In some patients, a small highly pathogenic clone possibly went undetected.

For this clone: Its antigen is currently unknown.

The V end was cut by 5 bases, the J end by 4 bases, with 11 bases between. The CDR3 has 13 amino acids. Per germline, CDR1 MDHEN and CDR2 SYDVKM. Each sample's TCRbeta library yielded on average about 41,000 productive templates. The table came from immunoSEQ multiplex PCR; TCRdb's copy has only in-frame clones and leaves some out. The table shows about 40,000 clones, with about 88% occurring only once. V gene TRBV28 combines with J gene TRBJ1-2; D uncertain. The sequencing input was PBMCs. This TCR was sampled from a human donor with T large granular lymphocyte leukemia. Some clones in this sample may be carry-over from other donors' samples. CDR3 sequence reads: CASSDQIAYGYTF. The CDR3 bases are TGTGCCAGCAGTGATCAGATTGCCTATGGCTACACCTTC.